Below are 12 T cell receptor beta chains sequenced from a single sample in a study of T-cell memory formation after mild COVID-19. MiXCR, run by TCRdb on the 5' RACE reads, gives a single entry per CDR3 protein. The sample shows 500,000 to 550,000 distinct CDR3 sequences, roughly 22% of them seen only once. The material sequenced was PBMCs or a T cell subset sorted from them (not recorded which). The receptors originated from an adult woman who had mild COVID-19 (a few samples of this study predate the infection). Cell type and time point are not known.

This clonotype occurred many times. The rearrangement joins TRBV12-3 or TRBV12-4 to TRBJ2-2; 12 nucleotides match TRBD2. The CDR3 runs 15 residues. V gave up 6 bases and J gave up 6 bases; unmatched junction bases: 5. Here the CDR3 reads CASRTSGSWPGELFF. CDR3 in DNA: TGTGCCAGCAGGACTAGCGGGAGTTGGCCCGGGGAGCTGTTTTTT.

This clonotype occurred many times. The gene calls are TRBV7-3 and TRBJ2-2; TRBD2 matches at 8 bases. The CDR3 length is 14 residues. V trimming: 2 bases; J trimming: 6 bases; junction bases outside the gene matches: 2. CDR1 and CDR2 from the germline V gene are SGHTA and FQGTGA. CDR3 loop: CASSLAGGPGELFF. CDR3 coding DNA: TGTGCCAGCAGCTTAGCGGGAGGTCCCGGGGAGCTGTTTTTT. The variable domain in full, with the rest retrieved from reference TRBV7-3 and TRBJ2-2, is GAGVSQTPSNKVTEKGKYVELRCDPISGHTALYWYRQSLGQGPEFLIYFQGTGAADDSGLPNDRFFAVRPEGSVSTLKIQRTERGDSAVYLCASSLAGGPGELFFGEGSRLTVL.

This clonotype was observed a handful of times. The chain has TRBV15 and TRBJ2-5; D is tentatively TRBD1 or TRBD2 (5 bases each). With 0 bases removed from V and 4 bases from J, the gap between germline ends came to 15 bases. The CDR3 runs 16 residues. The germline CDR1 and CDR2 sequences are LNHNV and YYDKDF (reference sequence). The CDR3 nucleotides read TGTGCCACCAGCAGAGATCGGGACCCCTTTACAGAGACCCAGTACTTC. Encoded protein: CATSRDRDPFTETQYF.

The J gene is TRBJ1-5, the V gene TRBV29-1; D remains ambiguous. The CDR3 loop spans 12 amino acids. V was cut by 4 bases and J by 9 bases, with 13 bases left in between. Per germline, CDR1 SQVTM and CDR2 ANQGSEA. Here the CDR3 DNA reads TGCAGCGTTGCGGCAGGCTCGGGGCCCCAGCATTTT. Translated: CSVAAGSGPQHF.

This clonotype was picked up a small number of times. This rearrangement joins TRBV27 to TRBJ2-7, with no clear D. Trimming removed 8 bases at V and 3 bases at J, with 14 bases between. CDR3 length equals 13 residues. The V gene's germline CDR1 is MNHEY and CDR2 SMNVEV (reference sequence). The DNA for the CDR3 is TGTGCCAGCGGACCGGGCCCCGACTACGAGCAGTACTTC. Its translation is CASGPGPDYEQYF.

This clonotype was observed a handful of times. The chain carries TRBV6-2 or TRBV6-3 and TRBJ2-1; 12 bases agree with TRBD2. V dropped 6 bases and J dropped 4; count of bases not matched to a gene: 1. Per the germline V gene, CDR1 is MNHEY and CDR2 is SVGEGT. This CDR3 spans 14 amino acids. The CDR3 region has the DNA TGTGCCAGCAGGACTAGCGGGGGTTACAATGAGCAGTTCTTC. Encoded protein: CASRTSGGYNEQFF.

The chain has TRBV20-1 and TRBJ1-6; the D gene is possibly TRBD1 (6 bases). The length of the CDR3 is 17 residues. Looked up from germline, CDR1 is DFQATT and CDR2 is SNEGSKA (reference sequence). Trimming shortened V by 2 bases and J by 3 bases, and 17 bases separated the two germline ends. The CDR3 coding sequence is TGCAGTGCTAGATTCGGGGCCAGGGGAAACTATAATTCACCCCTCCACTTT. It yields the protein CSARFGARGNYNSPLHF.

This clonotype was observed a few times. The V gene is TRBV4-1, the J gene TRBJ2-7, with 8 bases that match TRBD2. The CDR3 loop spans 14 amino acids. V trimming: 3 bases; J trimming: 6 bases; junction bases outside the gene matches: 7. Germline V gene lookup returns CDR1 MGHRA and CDR2 YSYEKL. The CDR3 spells CASSHSRLAGEQYF. Here the CDR3 DNA reads TGCGCCAGCAGCCACTCTCGGCTAGCGGGCGAGCAGTACTTC.

The sample holds a few counts of this clonotype. V and J are TRBV27 and TRBJ1-6; D possibly corresponds to TRBD1 (5 bases). Trimming left V 5 bases short and J 6 bases short, with 11 bases between. CDR3 length equals 14 residues. Germline loops: CDR1 MNHEY, CDR2 SMNVEV (reference sequence). The CDR3 nucleotides read TGTGCCAGCAGTCCACAGGAATCTAATTCACCCCTCCACTTT. Residues: CASSPQESNSPLHF.

This clonotype has a handful of counts. The chain joins TRBV7-9 to TRBJ2-5; the D gene is possibly TRBD2 (5 bases). The CDR3 is made up of 15 amino acids. The germline CDR1 and CDR2 sequences are SEHNR and FQNEAQ (reference sequence). V lost 4 bases and J 5 bases, leaving 17 bases between the germline ends. In DNA, the CDR3 is TGTGCCAGCAGCTGGGTTGTGGGAGAGTTTGAGACCCAGTACTTC. It encodes CASSWVVGEFETQYF.

This clonotype occurred a few times. This rearrangement joins TRBV7-6 to TRBJ2-7, with D perhaps TRBD1 (5 bases). Germline CDR1 is SGHVS and CDR2 is FNYEAQ. The CDR3 is 15 residues long. Trimming removed 3 bases at V and 2 bases at J, with 14 bases between. This chain's CDR3 is CASSLVQDRAYEQYF. In DNA, the CDR3 is TGTGCCAGCAGCTTGGTACAGGACCGAGCCTACGAGCAGTACTTC.

The chain links TRBV12-3 or TRBV12-4 to TRBJ1-2; D may be TRBD1 (5 bases). Trimming cost V 2 bases and J 0 bases, with 10 bases left between them. The CDR3 spans 15 residues. The CDR3 here is CASSLIARANYGYTF. The CDR3 DNA sequence: TGTGCCAGCAGTTTAATCGCCAGGGCTAACTATGGCTACACCTTC.